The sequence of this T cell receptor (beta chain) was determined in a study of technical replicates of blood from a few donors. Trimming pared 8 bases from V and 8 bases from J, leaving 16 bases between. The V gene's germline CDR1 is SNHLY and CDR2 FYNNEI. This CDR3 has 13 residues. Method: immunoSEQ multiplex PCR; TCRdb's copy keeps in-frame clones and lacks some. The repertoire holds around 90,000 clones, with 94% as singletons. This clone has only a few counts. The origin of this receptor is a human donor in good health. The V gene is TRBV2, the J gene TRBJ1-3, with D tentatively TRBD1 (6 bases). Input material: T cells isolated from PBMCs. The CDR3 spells CASFRTAPHTIYF. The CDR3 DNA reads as TGTGCCAGCTTTAGGACAGCCCCACACACCATATATTTT.